These 14 T cell receptor beta chains originate from one sample sequenced in a study of T cell responses to AZD1222 COVID-19 vaccine. TCRdb's copy holds only in-frame clones and misses some; the assay was immunoSEQ multiplex PCR. The repertoire holds fewer than 70,000 clones, with 89% as singletons. Sequencing was performed on peripheral blood, taken 28 days after the second AZD1222 dose. The receptors here all came from an adult who received the AZD1222 COVID-19 vaccine.

V and J are TRBV6-2 or TRBV6-3 and TRBJ2-7; perhaps TRBD2 as D (6 bases). Between the trimmed V and J ends, which lost 0 bases and 5 bases, there was a span of 14 bases. The CDR3 length is 15 residues. The germline gives CDR1 MNHEY, CDR2 SVGEGT. This chain's CDR3 is CASSYSLRESNEQYF. CDR3 DNA: TGTGCCAGCAGTTACTCGCTACGGGAGAGCAACGAGCAGTACTTC.

This chain connects TRBV5-1 to TRBJ1-3; D remains unclear. CDR3 size: 15 residues. V gave up 2 bases and J gave up 0 bases, with 9 bases separating them. From germline, CDR1 is SGHRS and CDR2 YFSETQ. The CDR3 sequence: CASSFQELSGNTIYF. The CDR3 DNA reads TGCGCCAGCAGCTTCCAGGAGCTCTCTGGAAACACCATATATTTT.

This clone was observed a handful of times. V is TRBV5-4 and J is TRBJ2-3; no definite D call. This CDR3 spans 13 amino acids. V was clipped by 4 bases and J by 4 bases, with 10 bases between them. Germline V lookup: CDR1 SGHNT, CDR2 YYREEE (reference sequence). The CDR3 DNA reads TGTGCCAGCAGCCCTAGTCGGGCAGATACGCAGTATTTT. Amino acids: CASSPSRADTQYF.

The chain uses TRBV10-1 and TRBJ2-3, with 8 positions matching TRBD2. Per germline, CDR1 WNHNN and CDR2 SYGVQD (reference sequence). CDR3 length: 18 amino acids. With 0 bases clipped from V and 3 bases from J, the junction kept 11 bases outside the gene matches. The chain's CDR3 is CASSESRSGSAATDTQYF. DNA for the CDR3: TGCGCCAGCAGTGAGTCGCGGAGCGGGAGTGCCGCGACAGATACGCAGTATTTT.

This sequence joins TRBV7-2 and TRBJ2-1; D ambiguous. CDR3 length equals 14 residues. Germline values: CDR1 SGHTA, CDR2 FQGNSA. Trimming pared 0 bases from V and 6 bases from J, leaving 9 bases between. The CDR3 sequence is CASSLASTRNEQFF. For the CDR3, the DNA is TGTGCCAGCAGCTTAGCGTCTACCCGCAATGAGCAGTTCTTC.

The V and J genes are TRBV2 and TRBJ2-2; TRBD2 matches at 11 bases. The CDR3 is 18 residues long. Germline loops: CDR1 SNHLY, CDR2 FYNNEI. The V and J ends lost 4 bases and 4 bases, in that order; junction bases with no gene match: 11. CDR3 residues: CASSGRTSGGSGTGELFF. The DNA for the CDR3 is TGTGCCAGCAGTGGACGCACTAGCGGGGGTAGCGGCACCGGGGAGCTGTTTTTT.

V gene TRBV9 combines with J gene TRBJ2-5, with D tentatively TRBD1 or TRBD2 (5 bases each). The CDR3 sequence is 17 residues long. CDR1 is SGDLS and CDR2 is YYNGEE in the germline V gene. Trimming took off 0 bases at V and 0 bases at J, with 15 bases between the two ends. The DNA of the CDR3 is TGTGCCAGCAGCGTAGACCTTGGGGGATCGTACCAAGAGACCCAGTACTTC. This translates into CASSVDLGGSYQETQYF.

This sequence joins TRBV28 and TRBJ1-1; D is unclear. Trimming stripped 5 bases from V and 2 bases from J, with 12 bases between. Germline V gene lookup returns CDR1 MDHEN and CDR2 SYDVKM. This CDR3 has 14 residues. CDR3: CASSLQRANTEAFF. In DNA form, the CDR3 reads TGTGCCAGCAGTCTTCAACGGGCCAACACTGAAGCTTTCTTT.

The chain couples TRBV7-8 to TRBJ2-1; D unclear. The CDR3 is made up of 13 amino acids. Trimming cost V 5 bases and J 7 bases, with 12 bases left between them. Germline V gene data show CDR1 as SGHVS and CDR2 as FQNEAQ. The CDR3 DNA sequence: TGTGCCAGCAGCCGCGAGTCGAGAAATGAGCAGTTCTTC. Its protein is CASSRESRNEQFF.

V is TRBV3-1 (or the pseudogene TRBV3-2) and J is TRBJ2-1, with D tentatively TRBD1 or TRBD2 (5 bases each). The CDR3 has 15 residues. CDR1 and CDR2 from the germline V gene are LGHDT and YNNKEL (reference sequence). V dropped 0 bases and J dropped 7 bases, with 13 bases sitting between them. The CDR3 loop is CASSQDWGTRNEQFF. For the CDR3, the DNA is TGTGCCAGCAGCCAAGATTGGGGGACCCGGAATGAGCAGTTCTTC.

This clone appeared once. The chain recombines TRBV9 with TRBJ2-5, with 7 bases aligning to TRBD2. This CDR3 is 15 amino acids long. V shed 0 bases and J 3 bases; nucleotides not matched to a gene: 5. Germline CDR1 is SGDLS and CDR2 is YYNGEE. This chain's CDR3 is CASSVGPSGKETQYF. CDR3 sequence (DNA): TGTGCCAGCAGCGTAGGGCCTAGCGGAAAAGAGACCCAGTACTTC.

The V gene is TRBV18, the J gene TRBJ2-3; 7 nucleotides align to TRBD2. In germline, CDR1 is KGHSH, CDR2 LQKENI. The CDR3 extends over 15 amino acids. V gave up 3 bases and J gave up 1 base; unmatched junction bases: 4. The CDR3 is CASSPLAVGTDTQYF. CDR3 DNA: TGTGCCAGCTCACCCCTAGCGGTGGGCACAGATACGCAGTATTTT.

The gene calls are TRBV5-1 and TRBJ1-5; 11 nucleotides line up with TRBD1. CDR3 length: 16 amino acids. Trimming took 0 bases from V and 7 from J; bases not matched to a gene: 6. Germline CDR1 is SGHRS and CDR2 is YFSETQ. The DNA of the CDR3 is TGCGCCAGCAGCTTGGATGGACAGGGGGCCCGGCAGCCCCAGCATTTT. This codes for CASSLDGQGARQPQHF.

The rearrangement uses TRBV6-5 and TRBJ1-1, with unresolved D. The CDR3 is made up of 15 amino acids. CDR1 MNHEY and CDR2 SVGAGI come from the germline V gene. The V and J ends lost 5 bases and 5 bases respectively, with 18 bases between them. CDR3 in DNA: TGTGCCAGCAGTCCACTCGCGGGGATGCGGACTGAAGCTTTCTTT. This encodes CASSPLAGMRTEAFF.